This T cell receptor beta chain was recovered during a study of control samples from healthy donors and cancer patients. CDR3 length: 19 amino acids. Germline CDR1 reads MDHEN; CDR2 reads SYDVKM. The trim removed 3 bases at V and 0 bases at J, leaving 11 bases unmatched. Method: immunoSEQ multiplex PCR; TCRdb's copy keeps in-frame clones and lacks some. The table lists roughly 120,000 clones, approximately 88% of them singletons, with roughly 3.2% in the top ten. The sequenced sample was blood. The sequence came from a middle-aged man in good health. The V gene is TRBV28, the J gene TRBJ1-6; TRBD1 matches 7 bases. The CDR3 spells CASSFKRDSVISYNSPLHF. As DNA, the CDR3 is TGTGCCAGCAGTTTCAAGCGGGACAGCGTTATCTCCTATAATTCACCCCTCCACTTT.